These 7 T cell receptor beta chains came from one sample sequenced in a study of shared clonotypes between healthy human individuals. Libraries were prepared by immunoSEQ multiplex PCR; TCRdb keeps only in-frame clonotypes and omits some of them. The sample gives roughly 810,000 clones, approximately 96% of which show up once; less than 0.3% is in the top ten. As defined, naive CD8 cells were CD45RO-negative and positively selected for CCR7, with terminally differentiated effector memory CD45RA+ cells excluded. The sequenced sample was naive CD8+ T cells sorted from blood. These receptors originate from a man in his thirties or forties in good health.

The chain carries TRBV5-1 and TRBJ1-5; 8 bases line up with TRBD1. Germline V CDR1 and CDR2: SGHRS, YFSETQ. V gave up 3 bases and J gave up 2 bases; unmatched junction bases: 1. CDR3 length equals 14 residues. DNA of the CDR3: TGCGCCAGCAGCTCGGGACAGGGCAATCAGCCCCAGCATTTT. Residues: CASSSGQGNQPQHF.

This clone was detected only once. J is TRBJ1-2 and V is TRBV28, with TRBD1 identical over 9 bases. The CDR3 is 14 amino acids. CDR1 is MDHEN and CDR2 is SYDVKM in the germline V gene. V shed 5 bases, J shed 4 bases, and the junction held 5 bases outside the gene matches. This chain's CDR3 is CASSPGTGIYGYTF. The CDR3 nucleotides read TGTGCCAGCAGTCCCGGGACAGGGATCTATGGCTACACCTTC.

The rearrangement uses TRBV7-8 and TRBJ1-5; D is possibly TRBD1 (5 bases). V was trimmed by 5 bases and J by 2 bases, leaving 13 bases between them. CDR3 length: 15 residues. CDR1 is SGHVS and CDR2 is FQNEAQ in the germline V gene. CDR3 amino acids: CASSPAGVGNQPQHF. The CDR3 nucleotides are TGTGCCAGCAGCCCAGCGGGGGTGGGCAATCAGCCCCAGCATTTT.

The rearrangement uses TRBV4-1 and TRBJ2-1; no reliable D call. Germline V gene lookup returns CDR1 MGHRA and CDR2 YSYEKL. The CDR3 spans 16 residues. V lost 0 bases and J lost 3, with 12 bases in between. As DNA, the CDR3 is TGCGCCAGCAGCCAAGAACCCGGAAATCGCTACAATGAGCAGTTCTTC. Its translation: CASSQEPGNRYNEQFF.

This rearrangement joins TRBV5-1 to TRBJ2-7; no definite D call. The germline V gene has CDR1 SGHRS and CDR2 YFSETQ. The CDR3 covers 14 residues. The V end was cut by 1 base, the J end by 0 bases, with 8 bases between. The CDR3 protein is CASSLYDPSYEQYF. CDR3 sequence (DNA): TGCGCCAGCAGCTTGTACGACCCCTCCTACGAGCAGTACTTC.

V is TRBV29-1 and J is TRBJ2-7, with D possibly TRBD2 on 5 matching bases. Trimming took off 4 bases at V and 5 bases at J, with 12 bases between the two ends. Germline CDR1 is SQVTM and CDR2 is ANQGSEA. The CDR3 extends over 12 amino acids. The CDR3 is CSVVHRRDEQYF. The CDR3 region has the DNA TGCAGCGTTGTCCACCGGCGGGACGAGCAGTACTTC.

The chain combines TRBV11-2 with TRBJ2-6, with D perhaps TRBD1 or TRBD2 (5 bases each). The ends were cut back, 5 bases at V and 2 bases at J, with 13 bases in the middle. The V gene's germline CDR1 is SGHAT and CDR2 FQNNGV. The CDR3 extends over 16 amino acids. As DNA, the CDR3 is TGTGCCAGCAGCGATTTATCGGGGCCTGGGGCCAACGTCCTGACTTTC. Translating gives CASSDLSGPGANVLTF.